The 4 T cell receptor beta chains in this list originate from one sample, sequenced in a study of glioma-infiltrating T cells. Using RNA template, CDR3s of TCR alpha and beta were amplified with iRepertoire arm-PCR. TCRdb re-analysed the multiplex PCR reads in MiXCR, keeping a single row per CDR3 protein. The sample records over 80,000 distinct CDR3 sequences, approximately 42% being singletons. The sequenced sample consisted of glioma tissue, nonneoplastic brain tissue, or PBMCs (not recorded which). These receptors came from a human donor with low-grade glioma or glioblastoma, undergoing nonglioma brain surgery, or in good health (not recorded which).

This clonotype was counted at least ten times. This rearrangement joins TRBV5-1 to TRBJ2-6; D call uncertain. V gave up 3 bases and J gave up 4 bases, with 8 bases separating them. This CDR3 is 14 amino acids long. CDR1 SGHRS and CDR2 YFSETQ come from the germline V gene. CDR3 DNA sequence: TGCGCCAGCAGCTCGGAGTTGGGGGCCAACGTCCTGACTTTC. It translates to CASSSELGANVLTF.

This clonotype has only a few counts. The DNA for the CDR3 is TGCGGTACCAGCGGGGGGCAAGAGACCCAGTACTTC. Encoded protein: CGTSGGQETQYF. The chain joins TRBV29-1 to TRBJ2-5; 9 positions match TRBD2. The CDR3 spans 12 residues. The germline V gene encodes CDR1 SQVTM and CDR2 ANQGSEA. The variable domain in full, completed from reference TRBV29-1 and TRBJ2-5, reads SAVISQKPSRDICQRGTSLTIQCQVDSQVTMMFWYRQQPGQSLTLIATANQGSEATYESGFVIDKFPISRPNLTFSTLTVSNMSPEDSSIYLCGTSGGQETQYFGPGTRLLVL.

This clonotype has a count of ten or more. This sequence joins TRBV6-2 or TRBV6-3 and TRBJ1-6, with 7 bases identical to TRBD1. J gave up 10 bases and V 4 bases, and 10 bases lay outside the gene matches. The CDR3 covers 15 residues. Germline assignment: CDR1 MNHEY and CDR2 SVGEGT. CDR3 amino acids: CASSSREQGNSPLHF. The DNA for the CDR3 is TGTGCCAGCAGTTCGAGGGAACAGGGGAACTCACCCCTCCACTTT.

As for this clonotype: One end of the junction does not line up with germline, which may come from a read error. V is TRBV6-2 or TRBV6-3 and J is TRBJ2-3; D unresolved. The V gene's germline CDR1 is MNHEY and CDR2 SVGEGT. The CDR3 runs 14 residues. The CDR3 DNA sequence: TGTGCTAGCAGTTATGGTCCCGCCACAGATACGCAGTATTTT. Translating it yields CASSYGPATDTQYF.